A single sample is the source of the 8 T cell receptor beta chains below, sequenced in a study of chemoradiotherapy in HPV16-positive cancers. This table comes from immunoSEQ multiplex PCR, and its TCRdb copy is limited to in-frame clones, with some not included. The sample holds 20,000 to 30,000 clones, around 94% seen once. This specimen was taken from a patient who underwent chemoradiotherapy. Receptor source: a human donor with HPV-associated anogenital cancer.

CDR3 coding DNA: TGTGCCAGCAGCTTGGAGGGAAATTCCTACAATGAGCAGTTCTTC. Translating it yields CASSLEGNSYNEQFF. The gene calls are TRBV5-4 and TRBJ2-1; the D is unclear. CDR1 and CDR2 from the germline V gene are SGHNT and YYREEE (reference sequence). This CDR3 is 15 amino acids long. Trimming pared 0 bases from V and 1 base from J, leaving 8 bases between.

V is TRBV28 and J is TRBJ1-1; D perhaps matches TRBD1 (5 bases). The germline V gene has CDR1 MDHEN and CDR2 SYDVKM. Trimming left V 6 bases short and J 11 bases short, with 16 bases between. The CDR3 is made up of 12 amino acids. The CDR3 coding sequence is TGTGCCAGCAGCCTCCCGGGAGCAGGGGCTTTCTTT. Amino acids: CASSLPGAGAFF.

The J gene is TRBJ1-2, the V gene TRBV5-8, with TRBD1 matching 8 bases. This CDR3 comprises 15 residues. V was pared by 0 bases and J by 4 bases, with 5 bases of the junction left unmatched. Germline CDR1 and CDR2: SGHTS and YDEGEE. DNA of the CDR3: TGTGCCAGCAGCTTGGAACAGGGGGTAGGCTATGGCTACACCTTC. Translating it yields CASSLEQGVGYGYTF. The whole variable domain, remainder taken from reference TRBV5-8 and TRBJ1-2, is EAGVTQSPTHLIKTRGQQATLRCSPISGHTSVYWYQQALGLGLQFLLWYDEGEERNRGNFPPRFSGRQFPNYSSELNVNALELEDSALYLCASSLEQGVGYGYTFGSGTRLTVV.

The chain carries TRBV4-1 and TRBJ2-7, with unresolved D. This CDR3 has 14 residues. Per germline, CDR1 MGHRA and CDR2 YSYEKL. Trimming took off 2 bases at V and 2 bases at J, with 10 bases between the two ends. For the CDR3, the DNA is TGCGCCAGCAGCCAACTCGGGTCCCCCTACGAGCAGTACTTC. As protein: CASSQLGSPYEQYF.

This chain uses TRBV23-1 with TRBJ1-5; tentatively, D is TRBD1 (5 bases). TRBV23-1 is assigned to the ORF class and has an uncertain function. Trimming removed 5 bases at V and 1 base at J, with 9 bases between. The length of the CDR3 is 14 residues. As DNA, the CDR3 is TGCGCCAGCAGTGGGACCGCGAGCAATCAGCCCCAGCATTTT. Its translation: CASSGTASNQPQHF.

The chain couples TRBV2 to TRBJ2-5, with TRBD1 matching 7 bases. The CDR3 is made up of 15 amino acids. Germline CDR1 and CDR2: SNHLY and FYNNEI. Trimming took 3 bases from V and 3 from J; bases not matched to a gene: 7. CDR3 nucleotides: TGTGCCAGCAGTGACCCTGACAGGGCCGAAGAGACCCAGTACTTC. As protein: CASSDPDRAEETQYF.

The genes are TRBV7-2 and TRBJ2-3; 9 nucleotides agree with TRBD1. The CDR3 extends over 16 amino acids. J was trimmed by 1 base and V by 4 bases; bases with no gene match: 6. Germline V CDR1 and CDR2: SGHTA, FQGNSA. CDR3 nucleotides: TGTGCCAGCAGCTCTACAGGGGGCAGCCGCACAGATACGCAGTATTTT. Its translation is CASSSTGGSRTDTQYF. Full variable domain (missing parts from reference TRBV7-2 and TRBJ2-3): GAGVSQSPSNKVTEKGKDVELRCDPISGHTALYWYRQSLGQGLEFLIYFQGNSAPDKSGLPSDRFSAERTGGSVSTLTIQRTQQEDSAVYLCASSSTGGSRTDTQYFGPGTRLTVL.

The rearrangement joins TRBV7-2 to TRBJ1-6, with D hard to call. CDR1 is SGHTA and CDR2 is FQGNSA in the germline V gene. This CDR3 is built from 16 residues. V gave up 4 bases and J gave up 6 bases, with 16 bases separating them. The CDR3 bases are TGTGCCAGCAGCTCTCGCACGGGCAGCTTTAATTCACCCCTCCACTTT. Translated: CASSSRTGSFNSPLHF.